The next 8 T cell receptor beta chains were all read from a single sample in a study of T cells after yellow fever vaccination. From the 5' RACE reads, TCRdb called clonotypes with MiXCR, one entry per CDR3 protein. The repertoire holds 510,000 or so distinct CDR3 sequences, with roughly 21% as singletons. This specimen was PBMCs, taken 15 days after the yellow fever booster vaccination. The receptors were sampled from a man aged 25 to 40 who received the YFV17D yellow fever vaccine.

This clonotype has a count of ten or more. The J gene is TRBJ2-7, the V gene TRBV12-3 or TRBV12-4; D unclear. V was shortened by 5 bases and J by 4 bases, with 6 bases between the two germline ends. The CDR3 sequence is 11 residues long. The CDR3: CASSATYEQYF. The CDR3, as DNA: TGTGCCAGCAGTGCAACGTACGAGCAGTACTTC.

The sample holds a few counts of this clonotype. The rearrangement joins TRBV5-1 to TRBJ2-7; D is undetermined. Trimming left V 6 bases short and J 6 bases short, with 7 bases between. CDR3 length: 10 amino acids. The germline V gene encodes CDR1 SGHRS and CDR2 YFSETQ. CDR3 nucleotides: TGCGCCAGCAAATTCTTCGAGCAGTACTTC. This gives the protein CASKFFEQYF.

This clonotype was counted only a few times. V and J are TRBV9 and TRBJ2-7; no firm D call. This CDR3 comprises 13 residues. V was pared by 7 bases and J by 0 bases, with 11 bases between. CDR1 is SGDLS, CDR2 YYNGEE, per germline. For the CDR3, the DNA is TGTGCCAGCTCTCGACTGGGCTCCTACGAGCAGTACTTC. It codes for CASSRLGSYEQYF.

This clonotype was detected a few times. The V gene is TRBV29-1, the J gene TRBJ1-5; D possibly corresponds to TRBD1 (6 bases). The CDR3 has 13 residues. The germline CDR1 and CDR2 sequences are SQVTM and ANQGSEA. Trimming took off 4 bases at V and 3 bases at J, with 10 bases between the two ends. Here the CDR3 DNA reads TGCAGCGTTGTCGGGGGCAACAATCAGCCCCAGCATTTT. This sequence encodes CSVVGGNNQPQHF.

The V call is TRBV9, the J call TRBJ2-5; 8 nucleotides match TRBD2. The CDR3 is 15 residues long. CDR1 and CDR2 (germline): SGDLS, YYNGEE. Trimming cost V 3 bases and J 3 bases; bases outside gene matches: 7. The CDR3 DNA sequence: TGTGCCAGCAGCGCTCCGGGGGGGGGCAAAGAGACCCAGTACTTC. It codes for CASSAPGGGKETQYF.

This clonotype was seen more than once but under ten times. The chain couples TRBV11-2 to TRBJ2-7, with D possibly being TRBD1 (6 bases). This CDR3 has 15 amino acids. V was clipped by 11 bases and J by 3 bases, with 23 bases between them. CDR1 SGHAT and CDR2 FQNNGV come from the germline V gene. As DNA, the CDR3 is TGTGCCTCCACTAGGAAAGGGACAAACGTCTACGAGCAGTACTTC. Encoded protein: CASTRKGTNVYEQYF.

This clonotype was seen more than once but under ten times. V usage is TRBV5-5 and J usage is TRBJ2-1; 12 bases are shared with TRBD2. V shed 5 bases and J 9 bases; nucleotides not matched to a gene: 9. The CDR3 spans 15 residues. The germline CDR1 and CDR2 sequences are SGHKS and YYEKEE (reference sequence). CDR3 protein: CASSNWTSGEREQFF. The CDR3 DNA reads as TGTGCCAGCAGTAACTGGACTAGCGGGGAGCGTGAGCAGTTCTTC.

The chain couples TRBV3-1 to TRBJ2-1; D is ambiguous. V was cut by 5 bases and J by 8 bases, with 7 bases left in between. In germline, CDR1 is LGHDT, CDR2 YNNKEL (reference sequence). This CDR3 has 11 amino acids. The chain's CDR3 is CASSWIDEQFF. The CDR3, as DNA: TGTGCCAGCAGCTGGATCGATGAGCAGTTCTTC.